The 8 T cell receptor beta chains presented below share a single source sample, sequenced in a study of T cells in Graves' hyperthyroidism and ophthalmopathy. What was amplified from RNA transcripts were TCR beta CDR3 regions. An initial round of RT-PCR targeting the TCR CDR3 relied on the HTBI primer set. TCRdb used MiXCR to reprocess the multiplex PCR reads, holding one entry per CDR3 protein. The data show 660,000 or so distinct CDR3 sequences, roughly 20% seen once. Sequencing was carried out using blood. The source is a man younger than 40 with Graves' ophthalmopathy.

This clonotype has just a few counts. The gene calls are TRBV28 and TRBJ1-3; D not resolved. The CDR3 runs 15 residues. V was trimmed by 7 bases and J by 0 bases, leaving 13 bases between them. The germline CDR1 and CDR2 sequences are MDHEN and SYDVKM. The CDR3 reads CASIPDGFSGNTIYF. CDR3 coding DNA: TGTGCCAGCATCCCGGACGGTTTCTCTGGAAACACCATATATTTT.

This clonotype occurred many times. The chain couples TRBV5-1 to TRBJ1-2; 8 bases agree with TRBD1. V lost 2 bases and J lost 3; bases outside the gene matches: 3. Per the germline V gene, CDR1 is SGHRS and CDR2 is YFSETQ. The CDR3 totals 14 residues. The CDR3 DNA reads as TGCGCCAGCAGCTTATCAGGGGGCGACTATGGCTACACCTTC. Encoded protein: CASSLSGGDYGYTF. Together with reference TRBV5-1 and TRBJ1-2, the CDR3 gives the full variable domain: KAGVTQTPRYLIKTRGQQVTLSCSPISGHRSVSWYQQTPGQGLQFLFEYFSETQRNKGNFPGRFSGRQFSNSRSEMNVSTLELGDSALYLCASSLSGGDYGYTFGSGTRLTVV.

This clonotype was recorded a few times. J is TRBJ2-1 and V is TRBV5-4, with TRBD2 matching over 7 bases. After removal of 0 bases from V and 7 bases from J, the junction contained 7 bases not matched to a gene. Germline V gene data show CDR1 as SGHNT and CDR2 as YYREEE (reference sequence). This CDR3 spans 15 amino acids. Here the CDR3 reads CASSLGAGERNEQFF. The DNA for the CDR3 is TGTGCCAGCAGCTTGGGGGCGGGAGAACGGAATGAGCAGTTCTTC.

This clonotype was seen repeatedly, ten times or more. The V call is TRBV3-1, the J call TRBJ1-1; D might be TRBD1 (6 bases). Per the germline V gene, CDR1 is LGHDT and CDR2 is YNNKEL (reference sequence). V was shortened by 3 bases and J by 3 bases, with 8 bases between the two germline ends. The CDR3 covers 13 residues. As DNA, the CDR3 is TGTGCCAGCAGCCAGGACAGAGACACTGAAGCTTTCTTT. Amino acid sequence: CASSQDRDTEAFF.

Many counts were recorded for this clonotype. The chain joins TRBV12-3 or TRBV12-4 to TRBJ2-7, with D possibly TRBD2 on 6 matching bases. Trimming removed 1 base at V and 0 bases at J, with 25 bases between. This CDR3 region has 20 residues. CDR3 sequence (DNA): TGTGCCAGCAGTTTAGGACGTCGGGGACTTCCCCGTTCGAGCTCCTACGAGCAGTACTTC. It encodes CASSLGRRGLPRSSSYEQYF.

V and J are TRBV29-1 and TRBJ2-1, with no clear D. The CDR3 runs to 11 residues. Germline-derived CDR1 and CDR2 are SQVTM and ANQGSEA. V shed 2 bases and J shed 6 bases, with 5 bases lying between them. The CDR3 nucleotides are TGCAGCGTTGAACTGGGCAATGAGCAGTTCTTC. Protein sequence: CSVELGNEQFF.

A few counts support this clonotype. The J gene is TRBJ1-2, the V gene TRBV28; no reliable D call. From germline, CDR1 is MDHEN and CDR2 SYDVKM. Trimming pared 5 bases from V and 8 bases from J, leaving 9 bases between. The CDR3 runs to 11 residues. CDR3 nucleotide sequence: TGTGCCAGCAGTATATCGTTGGGCTACACCTTC. Its protein is CASSISLGYTF.

This clonotype was seen more than once but under ten times. The gene calls are TRBV9 and TRBJ2-7; D is ambiguous. Looked up from germline, CDR1 is SGDLS and CDR2 is YYNGEE. V gave up 0 bases and J gave up 2 bases, with 9 bases separating them. The CDR3 consists of 14 residues. The CDR3 here is CASSVGDSAYEQYF. As DNA, the CDR3 is TGTGCCAGCAGCGTAGGTGACTCAGCCTACGAGCAGTACTTC. Looking up the rest from reference TRBV9 and TRBJ2-7 gives the full variable domain: DSGVTQTPKHLITATGQRVTLRCSPRSGDLSVYWYQQSLDQGLQFLIQYYNGEERAKGNILERFSAQQFPDLHSELNLSSLELGDSALYFCASSVGDSAYEQYFGPGTRLTVT.